This T cell receptor (beta chain) appears in the sequencing data of a study of shared clonotypes between healthy human individuals. Points from the study as a whole: Clonotypes shared by all four donors outscored non-shared clonotypes in generation probability.

V lost 1 base and J lost 4, with 10 bases in between. CDR1 is SGHTA, CDR2 FQGNSA, per germline. There are 14 residues in the CDR3. The table lists this clone with a few counts. Its antigen is not known. The method was immunoSEQ multiplex PCR; TCRdb's version includes in-frame clones alone and lacks a portion of them. The table includes about a million clones, more than 75% detected once. Sequencing was done on a sample of memory CD4+ T cells sorted from blood. The subset denotes: CD45RA-negative fraction. The sequence was obtained from a man between 18 and 35 years old in good health. The rearrangement links TRBV7-2 to TRBJ1-2, with no clear D. This chain's CDR3 is CASSLGGSGYGYTF. CDR3 DNA sequence: TGTGCCAGCAGCTTAGGCGGTAGCGGCTATGGCTACACCTTC.